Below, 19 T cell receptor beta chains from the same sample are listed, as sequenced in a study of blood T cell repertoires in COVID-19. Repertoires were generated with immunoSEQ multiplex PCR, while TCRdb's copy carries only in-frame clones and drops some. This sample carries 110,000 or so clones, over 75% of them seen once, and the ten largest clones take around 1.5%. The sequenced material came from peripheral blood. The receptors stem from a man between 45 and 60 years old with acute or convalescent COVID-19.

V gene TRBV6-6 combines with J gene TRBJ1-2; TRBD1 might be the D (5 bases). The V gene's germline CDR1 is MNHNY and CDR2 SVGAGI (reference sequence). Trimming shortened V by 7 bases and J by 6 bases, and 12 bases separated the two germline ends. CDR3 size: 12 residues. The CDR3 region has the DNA TGTGCCAGCACCTATGTAGGGGATGGCTACACCTTC. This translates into CASTYVGDGYTF.

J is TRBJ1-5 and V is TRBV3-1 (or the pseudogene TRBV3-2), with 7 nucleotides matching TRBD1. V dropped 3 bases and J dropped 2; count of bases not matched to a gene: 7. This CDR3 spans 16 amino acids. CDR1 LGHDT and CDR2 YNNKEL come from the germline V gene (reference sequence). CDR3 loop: CASSHGDRVGNQPQHF. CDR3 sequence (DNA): TGTGCCAGCAGCCACGGCGACAGGGTCGGCAATCAGCCCCAGCATTTT.

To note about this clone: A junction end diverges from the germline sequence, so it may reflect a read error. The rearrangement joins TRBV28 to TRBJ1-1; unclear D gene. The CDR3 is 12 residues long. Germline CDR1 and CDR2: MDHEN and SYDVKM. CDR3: CASRFPGTEAFF. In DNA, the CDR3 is TGTGCCAGCCGTTTTCCGGGAACTGAAGCTTTCTTT. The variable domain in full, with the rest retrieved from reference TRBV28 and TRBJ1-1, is DVKVTQSSRYLVKRTGEKVFLECVQDMDHENMFWYRQDPGLGLRLIYFSYDVKMKEKGDIPEGYSVSREKKERFSLILESASTNQTSMYLCASRFPGTEAFFGQGTRLTVV.

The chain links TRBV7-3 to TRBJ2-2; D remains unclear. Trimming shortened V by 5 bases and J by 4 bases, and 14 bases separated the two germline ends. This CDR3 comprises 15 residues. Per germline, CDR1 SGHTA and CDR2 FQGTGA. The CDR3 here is CASSPEIRPTGELFF. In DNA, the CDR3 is TGTGCCAGCAGCCCTGAGATCCGCCCCACCGGGGAGCTGTTTTTT.

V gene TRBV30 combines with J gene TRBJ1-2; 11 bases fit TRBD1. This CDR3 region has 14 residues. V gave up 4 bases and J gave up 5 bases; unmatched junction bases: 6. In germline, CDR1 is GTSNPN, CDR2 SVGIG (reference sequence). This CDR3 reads CAWTKDRGRYGYTF. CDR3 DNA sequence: TGTGCCTGGACGAAGGACAGGGGGCGGTATGGCTACACCTTC. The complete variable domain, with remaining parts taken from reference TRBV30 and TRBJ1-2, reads SQTIHQWPATLVQPVGSPLSLECTVEGTSNPNLYWYRQAAGRGLQLLFYSVGIGQISSEVPQNLSASRPQDRQFILSSKKLLLSDSGFYLCAWTKDRGRYGYTFGSGTRLTVV.

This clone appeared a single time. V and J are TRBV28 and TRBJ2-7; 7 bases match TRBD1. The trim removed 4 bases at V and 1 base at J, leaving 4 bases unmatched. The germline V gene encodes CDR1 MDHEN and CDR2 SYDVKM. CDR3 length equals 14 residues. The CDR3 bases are TGTGCCAGCAGTTCGACAGGGAGATCCTACGAGCAGTACTTC. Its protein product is CASSSTGRSYEQYF.

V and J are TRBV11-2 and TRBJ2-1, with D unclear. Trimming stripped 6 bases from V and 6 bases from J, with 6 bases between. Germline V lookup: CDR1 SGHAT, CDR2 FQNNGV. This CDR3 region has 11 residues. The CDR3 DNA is TGTGCCAGCAGGGAGAGCAATGAGCAGTTCTTC. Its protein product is CASRESNEQFF.

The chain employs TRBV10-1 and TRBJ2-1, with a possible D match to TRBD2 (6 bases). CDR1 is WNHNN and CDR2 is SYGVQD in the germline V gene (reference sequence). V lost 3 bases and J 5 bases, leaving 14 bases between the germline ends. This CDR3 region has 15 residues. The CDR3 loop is CASSDGGAGNNEQFF. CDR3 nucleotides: TGCGCCAGCAGTGATGGCGGGGCAGGAAACAATGAGCAGTTCTTC.

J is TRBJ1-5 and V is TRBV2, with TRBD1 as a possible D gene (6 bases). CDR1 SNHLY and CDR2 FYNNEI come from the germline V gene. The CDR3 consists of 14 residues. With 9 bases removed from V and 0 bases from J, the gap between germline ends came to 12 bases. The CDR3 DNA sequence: TGTGCCAGTGCGTGGGACAATAGCAATCAGCCCCAGCATTTT. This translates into CASAWDNSNQPQHF.

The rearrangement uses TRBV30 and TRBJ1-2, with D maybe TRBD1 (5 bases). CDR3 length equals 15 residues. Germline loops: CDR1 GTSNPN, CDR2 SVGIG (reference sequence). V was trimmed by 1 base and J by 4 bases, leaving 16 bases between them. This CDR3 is CAWSGMSQGFYGYTF. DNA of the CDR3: TGTGCCTGGAGTGGGATGAGCCAGGGCTTCTATGGCTACACCTTC.

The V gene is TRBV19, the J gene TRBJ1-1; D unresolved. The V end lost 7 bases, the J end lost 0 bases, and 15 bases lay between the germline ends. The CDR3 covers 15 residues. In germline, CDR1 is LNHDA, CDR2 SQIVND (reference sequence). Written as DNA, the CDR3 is TGTGCCAGTAACCTGAAACTAGGACTGAACACTGAAGCTTTCTTT. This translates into CASNLKLGLNTEAFF.

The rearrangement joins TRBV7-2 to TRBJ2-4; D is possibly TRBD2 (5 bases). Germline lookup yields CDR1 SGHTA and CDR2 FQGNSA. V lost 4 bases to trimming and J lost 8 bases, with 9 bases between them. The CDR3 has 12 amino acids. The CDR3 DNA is TGTGCCAGCAGCTCTTACGGGGACATTCAGTACTTC. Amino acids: CASSSYGDIQYF.

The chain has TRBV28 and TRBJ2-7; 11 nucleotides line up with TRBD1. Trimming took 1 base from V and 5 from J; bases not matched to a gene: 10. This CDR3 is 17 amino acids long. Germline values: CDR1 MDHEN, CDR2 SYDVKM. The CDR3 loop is CASSLFQKPGQGDEQYF. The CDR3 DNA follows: TGTGCCAGCAGTTTATTCCAGAAGCCGGGACAGGGGGACGAGCAGTACTTC.

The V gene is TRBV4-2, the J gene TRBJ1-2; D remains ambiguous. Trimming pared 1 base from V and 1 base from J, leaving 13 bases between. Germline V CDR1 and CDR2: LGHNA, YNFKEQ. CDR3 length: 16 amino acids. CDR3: CASSQAVSGFNYGYTF. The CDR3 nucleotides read TGTGCCAGCAGCCAAGCCGTATCGGGATTTAACTATGGCTACACCTTC.

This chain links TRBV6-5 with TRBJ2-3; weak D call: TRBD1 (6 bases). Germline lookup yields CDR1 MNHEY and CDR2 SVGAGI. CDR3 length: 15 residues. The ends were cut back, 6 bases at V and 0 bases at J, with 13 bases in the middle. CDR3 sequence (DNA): TGTGCCAGCAGAAACAGGGCAGGCAGCACAGATACGCAGTATTTT. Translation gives CASRNRAGSTDTQYF.

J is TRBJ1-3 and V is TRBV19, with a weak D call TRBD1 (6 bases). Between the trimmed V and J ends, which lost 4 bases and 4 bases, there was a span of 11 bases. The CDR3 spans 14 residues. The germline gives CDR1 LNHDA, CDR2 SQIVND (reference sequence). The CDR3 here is CASSKGTPGNTIYF. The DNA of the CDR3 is TGTGCCAGTAGTAAAGGGACACCCGGAAACACCATATATTTT.

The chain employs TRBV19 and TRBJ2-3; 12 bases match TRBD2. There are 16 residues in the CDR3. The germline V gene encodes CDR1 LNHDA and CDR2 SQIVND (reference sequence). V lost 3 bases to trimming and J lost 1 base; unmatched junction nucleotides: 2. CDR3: CASSMRTSGGTDTQYF. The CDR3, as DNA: TGTGCCAGTAGTATGAGGACTAGCGGGGGCACAGATACGCAGTATTTT.

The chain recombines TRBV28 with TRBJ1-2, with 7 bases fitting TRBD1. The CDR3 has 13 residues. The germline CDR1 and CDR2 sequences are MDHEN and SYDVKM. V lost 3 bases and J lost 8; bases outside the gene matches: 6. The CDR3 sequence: CASSLLTGRGYTF. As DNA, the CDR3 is TGTGCCAGCAGTTTGTTGACAGGGCGGGGCTACACCTTC.

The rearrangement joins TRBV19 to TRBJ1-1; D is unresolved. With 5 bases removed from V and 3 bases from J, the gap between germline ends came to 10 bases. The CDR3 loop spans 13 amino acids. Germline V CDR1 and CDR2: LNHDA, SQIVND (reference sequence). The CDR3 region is CASSPQEDTEAFF. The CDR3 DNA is TGTGCCAGTAGTCCCCAAGAGGACACTGAAGCTTTCTTT.